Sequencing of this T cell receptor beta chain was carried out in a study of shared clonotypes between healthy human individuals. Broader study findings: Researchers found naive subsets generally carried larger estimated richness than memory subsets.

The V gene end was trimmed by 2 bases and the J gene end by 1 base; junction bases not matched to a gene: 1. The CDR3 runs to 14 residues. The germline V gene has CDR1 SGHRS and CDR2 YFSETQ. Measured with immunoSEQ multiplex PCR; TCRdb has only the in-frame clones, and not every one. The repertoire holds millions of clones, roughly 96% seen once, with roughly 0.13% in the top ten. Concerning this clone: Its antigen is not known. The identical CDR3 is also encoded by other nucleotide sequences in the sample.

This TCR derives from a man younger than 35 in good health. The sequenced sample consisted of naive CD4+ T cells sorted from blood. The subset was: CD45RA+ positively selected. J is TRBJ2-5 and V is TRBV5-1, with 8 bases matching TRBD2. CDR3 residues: CASSLGLAQETQYF. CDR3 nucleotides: TGCGCCAGCAGCTTAGGACTAGCCCAAGAGACCCAGTACTTC.